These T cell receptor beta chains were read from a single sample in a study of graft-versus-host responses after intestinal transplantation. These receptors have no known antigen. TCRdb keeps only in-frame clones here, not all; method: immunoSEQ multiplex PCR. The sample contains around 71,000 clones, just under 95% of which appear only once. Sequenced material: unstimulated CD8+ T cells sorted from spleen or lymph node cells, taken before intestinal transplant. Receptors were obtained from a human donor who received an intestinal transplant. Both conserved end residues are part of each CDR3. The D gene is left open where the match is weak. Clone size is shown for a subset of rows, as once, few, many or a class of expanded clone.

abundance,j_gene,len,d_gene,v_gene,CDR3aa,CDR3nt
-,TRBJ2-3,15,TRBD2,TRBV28,CASTGLAGVADTQYF,TGTGCCAGCACAGGACTAGCGGGAGTCGCAGATACGCAGTATTTT
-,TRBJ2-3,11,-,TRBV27,CASANTDTQYF,TGTGCCAGCGCCAACACAGATACGCAGTATTTT
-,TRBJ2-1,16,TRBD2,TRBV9,CASSRRGGLSYNEQFF,TGTGCCAGCAGCAGACGGGGAGGGCTCTCCTACAATGAGCAGTTCTTC
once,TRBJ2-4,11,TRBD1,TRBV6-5,CASRTPGQVSF,TGTGCCAGCAGGACGCCGGGACAGGTGTCCTTC
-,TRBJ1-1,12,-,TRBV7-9,CASSGSYTEAFF,TGTGCCAGCAGCGGATCATACACTGAAGCTTTCTTT
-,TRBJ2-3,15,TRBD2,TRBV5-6,CASSLSRLAEDTQYF,TGTGCCAGCAGCTTGTCTAGACTAGCGGAGGATACGCAGTATTTT
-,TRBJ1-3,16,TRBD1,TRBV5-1,CASSGAGTGVGNTIYF,TGCGCCAGCAGCGGGGCCGGGACAGGGGTCGGAAACACCATATATTTT
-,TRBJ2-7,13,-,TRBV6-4,CASSPLAGGEQYF,TGTGCCAGCAGTCCACTAGCAGGTGGCGAGCAGTACTTC
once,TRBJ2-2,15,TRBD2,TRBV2,CASSEDDSGIRELFF,TGTGCCAGCAGTGAGGATGATAGCGGGATCCGGGAGCTGTTTTTT
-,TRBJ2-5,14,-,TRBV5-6,CASSSDTDQETQYF,TGTGCCAGCAGTTCAGACACAGACCAAGAGACCCAGTACTTC